This TCR beta chain was captured in a study of T cells after posttransplantation cyclophosphamide. Peripheral blood was collected from the related graft donor on the marrow donation day. Sequenced by immunoSEQ multiplex PCR; TCRdb stores in-frame clones only, minus some. The sample holds more than 10,000 clones, about 80% seen once. The sequenced material came from memory CD4+ T cells sorted from PBMCs. The origin of this receptor is a man aged 45 to 65 in good health, CMV-negative, and a related stem cell transplant donor.

The CDR3 bases are TGTGCCAGCTCACCAGGGGCAAGCCTTAGCACAGATACGCAGTATTTT. Amino acid sequence: CASSPGASLSTDTQYF. This chain joins TRBV18 and TRBJ2-3; possible D gene TRBD1, 5 bases. V was clipped by 2 bases and J by 0 bases, with 12 bases between them. This CDR3 has 16 amino acids. Germline CDR1 is KGHSH and CDR2 is LQKENI.